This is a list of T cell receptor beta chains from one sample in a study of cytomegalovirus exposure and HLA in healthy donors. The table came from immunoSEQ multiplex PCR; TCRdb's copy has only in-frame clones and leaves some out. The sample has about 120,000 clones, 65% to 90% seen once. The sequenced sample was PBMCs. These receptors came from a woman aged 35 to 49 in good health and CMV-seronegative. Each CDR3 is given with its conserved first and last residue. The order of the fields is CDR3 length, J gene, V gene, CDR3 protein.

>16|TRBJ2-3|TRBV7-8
CASSPWTGGSTDTQYF
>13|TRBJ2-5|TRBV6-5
CASTSGGQETQYF
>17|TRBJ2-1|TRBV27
CASSFGLAGVGYNEQFF
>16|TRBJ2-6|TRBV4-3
CASSQGANTGANVLTF
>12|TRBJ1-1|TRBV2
CASSYARVEAFF
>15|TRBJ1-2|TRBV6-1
CASSEVGGGTGGYTF
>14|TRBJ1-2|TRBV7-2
CASSFGTENYGYTF
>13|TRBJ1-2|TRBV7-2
CASSLTVTYGYTF
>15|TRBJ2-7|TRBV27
CASSPGDRASYEQYF
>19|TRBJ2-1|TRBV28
CASSPYAGVGAATDNEQFF
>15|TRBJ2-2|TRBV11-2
CASSLAGRQAGELFF
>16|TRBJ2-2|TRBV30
CAWSRGTGTNTGELFF
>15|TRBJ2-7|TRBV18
CASSPGTSGGFEQYF
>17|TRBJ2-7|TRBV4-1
CASSPSVGGTRLHEQYF
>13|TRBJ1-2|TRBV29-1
CSVVAATDYGYTF
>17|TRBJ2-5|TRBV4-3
CASSQDWAATAVETQYF
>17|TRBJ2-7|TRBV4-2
CASSQGPSQGGSYEQYF
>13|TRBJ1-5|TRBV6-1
CASSDPGGQPQHF
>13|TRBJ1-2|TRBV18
CASSLVGSYGYTF
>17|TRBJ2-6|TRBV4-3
CASSRKGASPGANVLTF
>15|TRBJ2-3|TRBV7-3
CASSLDRGEINTQYF
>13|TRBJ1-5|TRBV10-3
CAIGTGGSQPQHF